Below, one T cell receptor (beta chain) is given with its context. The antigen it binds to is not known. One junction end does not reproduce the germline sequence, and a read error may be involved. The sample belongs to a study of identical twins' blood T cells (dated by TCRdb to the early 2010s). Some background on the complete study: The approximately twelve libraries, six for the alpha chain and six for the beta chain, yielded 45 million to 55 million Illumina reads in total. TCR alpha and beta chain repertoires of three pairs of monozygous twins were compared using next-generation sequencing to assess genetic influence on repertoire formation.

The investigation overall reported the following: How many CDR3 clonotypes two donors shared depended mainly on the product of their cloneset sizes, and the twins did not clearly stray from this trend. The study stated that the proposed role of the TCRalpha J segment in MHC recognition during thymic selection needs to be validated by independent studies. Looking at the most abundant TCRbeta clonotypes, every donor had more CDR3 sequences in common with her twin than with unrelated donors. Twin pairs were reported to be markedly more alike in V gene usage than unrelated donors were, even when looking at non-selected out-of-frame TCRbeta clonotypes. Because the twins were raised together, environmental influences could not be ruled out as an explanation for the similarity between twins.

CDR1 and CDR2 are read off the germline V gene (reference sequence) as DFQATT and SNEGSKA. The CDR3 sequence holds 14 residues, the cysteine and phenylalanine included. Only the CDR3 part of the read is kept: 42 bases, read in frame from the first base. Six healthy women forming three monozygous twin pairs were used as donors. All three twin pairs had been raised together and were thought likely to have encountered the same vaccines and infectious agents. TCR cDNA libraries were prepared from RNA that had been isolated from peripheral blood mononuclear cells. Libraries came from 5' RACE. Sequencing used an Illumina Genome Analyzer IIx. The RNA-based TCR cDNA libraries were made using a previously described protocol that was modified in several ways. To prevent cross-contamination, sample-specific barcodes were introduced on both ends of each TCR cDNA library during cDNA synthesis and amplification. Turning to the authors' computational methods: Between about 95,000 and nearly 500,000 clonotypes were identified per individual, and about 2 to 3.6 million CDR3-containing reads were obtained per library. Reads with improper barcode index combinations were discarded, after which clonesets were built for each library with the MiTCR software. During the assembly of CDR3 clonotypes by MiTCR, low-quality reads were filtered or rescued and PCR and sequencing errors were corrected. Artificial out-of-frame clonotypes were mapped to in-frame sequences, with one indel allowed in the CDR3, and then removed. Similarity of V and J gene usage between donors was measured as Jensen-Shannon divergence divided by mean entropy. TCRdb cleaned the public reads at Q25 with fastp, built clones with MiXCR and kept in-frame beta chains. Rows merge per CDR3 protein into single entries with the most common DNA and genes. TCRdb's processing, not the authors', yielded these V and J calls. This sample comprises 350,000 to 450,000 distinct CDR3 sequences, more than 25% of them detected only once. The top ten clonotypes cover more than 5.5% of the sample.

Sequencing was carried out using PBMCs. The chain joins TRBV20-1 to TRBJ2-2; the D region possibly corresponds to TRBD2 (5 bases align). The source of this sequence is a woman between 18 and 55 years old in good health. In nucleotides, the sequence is TGCAGTACTAGTAGGGCAGGGAACACCGGGGAGCTGTTTTTT. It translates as CSTSRAGNTGELFF.